This T cell receptor beta chain stems from a study of OX40 agonist ivuxolimab in advanced cancers. The CDR3 runs to 14 residues. V lost 6 bases and J 1 base, leaving 12 bases between the germline ends. CDR1 and CDR2 from the germline V gene are SGHVS and FQNEAQ. Clones were sequenced by immunoSEQ multiplex PCR, and TCRdb holds only the in-frame ones, with some missing. The table has more than 35,000 clones, around nine tenths seen once; the top ten hold 0.5% to 0.65%. This TCR came from an adult with an advanced solid tumor such as melanoma, head and neck, liver or kidney cancer. V usage is TRBV7-8 and J usage is TRBJ1-1, with D perhaps matching TRBD1 (6 bases). Sequences were derived from CD4+ or CD8+ T cells sorted from blood, sampled in a trial of the OX40 agonist ivuxolimab. DNA for the CDR3: TGTGCCAGCAGGCCCCTAGGGGGGAACACTGAAGCTTTCTTT. This codes for CASRPLGGNTEAFF.